This is a list of T cell receptor beta chains from one sample in a study of T cells after yellow fever vaccination. TCRdb re-derived calls from the 5' RACE reads in MiXCR, one entry per CDR3 protein. The sample consists of roughly 320,000 distinct CDR3 sequences, 9.5% to 12% of them appearing once. This specimen was CD4+ T cells sorted from PBMCs, taken 45 days after the yellow fever booster vaccination. The receptors come from a man younger than 35 who received the YFV17D yellow fever vaccine. Each CDR3 is given with its conserved first and last residue. D genes are given only for firm matches. Only part of the rows carry a size: once, few, many, or a class if the clone is expanded.

.	TRBJ2-5	TRBV5-1	TRBD1	CASSLLSGQGRETQYF	TGCGCCAGCAGCTTGTTATCTGGACAGGGGAGGGAGACCCAGTACTTC
.	TRBJ2-5	TRBV6-5	.	CASSLSSRETQYF	TGTGCCAGCAGTTTGTCTAGCAGGGAGACCCAGTACTTC
.	TRBJ2-1	TRBV19	TRBD1	CASRRQGASVGEQFF	TGTGCCAGTAGAAGACAGGGGGCTTCTGTAGGTGAGCAGTTCTTC
.	TRBJ1-6	TRBV12-3/TRBV12-4	TRBD1	CASSQQGGNSPLHF	TGTGCCAGCAGTCAACAGGGGGGTAATTCACCCCTCCACTTT
.	TRBJ1-2	TRBV4-1	.	CASSPTTGANYGYTF	TGCGCCAGCAGCCCAACGACAGGAGCTAACTATGGCTACACCTTC
.	TRBJ2-1	TRBV6-6	TRBD1	CASSYSGQGINEQFF	TGTGCCAGCAGTTACTCAGGACAGGGAATCAATGAGCAGTTCTTC
many	TRBJ1-3	TRBV4-3	.	CASSQDTAADGNTIYF	TGCGCCAGCAGCCAAGACACCGCCGCTGATGGAAACACCATATATTTT
few	TRBJ2-3	TRBV6-5	TRBD2	CASRIGGGTDTQYF	TGTGCCAGCAGAATCGGGGGGGGCACAGATACGCAGTATTTT
.	TRBJ1-6	TRBV30	TRBD1	CAWLDRGGFSYNSPLHF	TGTGCCTGGCTGGACAGGGGAGGATTCTCCTATAATTCACCCCTCCACTTT
many	TRBJ2-1	TRBV20-1	.	CSARSGTYPNEQFF	TGCAGTGCTAGATCGGGAACTTACCCCAATGAGCAGTTCTTC